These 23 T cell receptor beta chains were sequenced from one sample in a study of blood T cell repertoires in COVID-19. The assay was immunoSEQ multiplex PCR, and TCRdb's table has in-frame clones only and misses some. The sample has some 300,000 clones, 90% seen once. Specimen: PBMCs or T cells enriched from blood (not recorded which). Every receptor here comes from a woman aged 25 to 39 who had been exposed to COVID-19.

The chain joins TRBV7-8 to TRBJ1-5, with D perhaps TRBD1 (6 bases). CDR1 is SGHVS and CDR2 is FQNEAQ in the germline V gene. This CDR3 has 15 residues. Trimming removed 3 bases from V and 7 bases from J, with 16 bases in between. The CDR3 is CASSFLPGQSQPQHF. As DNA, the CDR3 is TGTGCCAGCAGCTTCCTCCCGGGACAAAGCCAGCCCCAGCATTTT. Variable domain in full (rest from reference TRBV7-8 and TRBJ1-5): GAGVSQSPRYKVAKRGQDVALRCDPISGHVSLFWYQQALGQGPEFLTYFQNEAQLDKSGLPSDRFFAERPEGSVSTLKIQRTQQEDSAVYLCASSFLPGQSQPQHFGDGTRLSIL.

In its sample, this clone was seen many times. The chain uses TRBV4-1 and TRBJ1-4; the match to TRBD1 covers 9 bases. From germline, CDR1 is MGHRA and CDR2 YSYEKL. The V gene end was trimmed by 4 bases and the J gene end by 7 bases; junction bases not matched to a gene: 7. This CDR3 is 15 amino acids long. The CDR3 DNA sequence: TGCGCCAGCAGCCTTAACAGGGGGCGCGGTGAAAAACTGTTTTTT. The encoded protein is CASSLNRGRGEKLFF.

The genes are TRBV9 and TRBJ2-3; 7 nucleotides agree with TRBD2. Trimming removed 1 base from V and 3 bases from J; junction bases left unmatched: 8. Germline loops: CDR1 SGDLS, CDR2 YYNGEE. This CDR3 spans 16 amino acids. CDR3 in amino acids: CASSVKTSPPTDTQYF. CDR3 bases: TGTGCCAGCAGCGTAAAGACTAGCCCCCCGACAGATACGCAGTATTTT.

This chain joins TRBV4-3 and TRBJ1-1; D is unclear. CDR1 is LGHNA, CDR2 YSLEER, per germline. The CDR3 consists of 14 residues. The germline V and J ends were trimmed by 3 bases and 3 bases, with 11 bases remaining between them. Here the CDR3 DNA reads TGCGCCAGCAGCCATCTTCTCGGGGACACTGAAGCTTTCTTT. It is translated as CASSHLLGDTEAFF.

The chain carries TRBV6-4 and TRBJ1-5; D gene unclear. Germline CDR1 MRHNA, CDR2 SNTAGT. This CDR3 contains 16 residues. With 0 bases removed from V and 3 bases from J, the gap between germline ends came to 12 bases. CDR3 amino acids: CASSDSWRIHNQPQHF. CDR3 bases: TGTGCCAGCAGTGACTCGTGGCGGATACACAATCAGCCCCAGCATTTT.

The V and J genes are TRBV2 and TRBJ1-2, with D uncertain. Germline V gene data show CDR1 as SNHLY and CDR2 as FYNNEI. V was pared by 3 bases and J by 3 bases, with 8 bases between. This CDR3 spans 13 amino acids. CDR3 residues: CASSDRRDYGYTF. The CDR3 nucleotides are TGTGCCAGCAGTGACAGGCGGGACTATGGCTACACCTTC.

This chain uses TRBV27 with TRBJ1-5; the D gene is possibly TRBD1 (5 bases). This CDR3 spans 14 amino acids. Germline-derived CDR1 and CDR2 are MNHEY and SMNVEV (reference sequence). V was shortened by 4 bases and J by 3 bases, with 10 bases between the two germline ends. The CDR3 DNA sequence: TGTGCCAGCAGTTACCAGGGATCCAATCAGCCCCAGCATTTT. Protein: CASSYQGSNQPQHF.

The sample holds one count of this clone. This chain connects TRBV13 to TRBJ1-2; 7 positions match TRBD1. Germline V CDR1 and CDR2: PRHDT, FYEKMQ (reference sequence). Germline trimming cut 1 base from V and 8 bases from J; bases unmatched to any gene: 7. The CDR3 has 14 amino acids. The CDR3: CASSLEGALRGYTF. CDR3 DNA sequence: TGTGCCAGCAGCTTAGAGGGGGCGTTGCGCGGCTACACCTTC. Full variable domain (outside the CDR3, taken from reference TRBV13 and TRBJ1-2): AAGVIQSPRHLIKEKRETATLKCYPIPRHDTVYWYQQGPGQDPQFLISFYEKMQSDKGSIPDRFSAQQFSDYHSELNMSSLELGDSALYFCASSLEGALRGYTFGSGTRLTVV.

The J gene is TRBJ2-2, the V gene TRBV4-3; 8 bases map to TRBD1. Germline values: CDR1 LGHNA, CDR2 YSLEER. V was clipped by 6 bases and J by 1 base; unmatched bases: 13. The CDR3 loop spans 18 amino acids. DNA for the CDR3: TGCGCCAGCAGTCGACACCTTGCAGGACAGGGGAACACCGGGGAGCTGTTTTTT. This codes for CASSRHLAGQGNTGELFF.

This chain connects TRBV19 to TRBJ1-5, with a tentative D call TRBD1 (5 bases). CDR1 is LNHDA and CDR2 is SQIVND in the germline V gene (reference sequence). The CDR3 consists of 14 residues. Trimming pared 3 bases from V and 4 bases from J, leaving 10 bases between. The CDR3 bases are TGTGCCAGTAGTATTCCGGGGGAGAATCAGCCCCAGCATTTT. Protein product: CASSIPGENQPQHF.

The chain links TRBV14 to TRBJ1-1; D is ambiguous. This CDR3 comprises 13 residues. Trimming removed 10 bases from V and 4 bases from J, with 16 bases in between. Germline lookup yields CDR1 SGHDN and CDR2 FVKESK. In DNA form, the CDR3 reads TGTGCCATCTATCGGGAGAGAGGCACTGAAGCTTTCTTT. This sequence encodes CAIYRERGTEAFF.

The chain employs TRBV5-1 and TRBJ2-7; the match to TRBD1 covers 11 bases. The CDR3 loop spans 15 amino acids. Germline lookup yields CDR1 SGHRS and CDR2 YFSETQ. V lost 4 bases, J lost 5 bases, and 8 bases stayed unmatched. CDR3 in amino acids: CASSQGDRGANEQYF. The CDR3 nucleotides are TGCGCCAGCAGCCAGGGGGACAGGGGGGCGAACGAGCAGTACTTC.

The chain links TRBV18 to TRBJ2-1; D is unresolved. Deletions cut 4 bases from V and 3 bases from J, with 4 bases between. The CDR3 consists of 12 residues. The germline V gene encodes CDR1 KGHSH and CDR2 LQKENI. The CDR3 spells CASSHGYNEQFF. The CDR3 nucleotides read TGTGCCAGCTCACACGGCTACAATGAGCAGTTCTTC.

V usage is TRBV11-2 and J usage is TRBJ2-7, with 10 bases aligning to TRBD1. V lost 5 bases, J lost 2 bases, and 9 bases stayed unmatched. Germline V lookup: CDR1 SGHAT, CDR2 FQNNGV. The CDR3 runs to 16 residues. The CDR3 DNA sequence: TGTGCCAGCAGCCCGGATCCGGGACAGGGGCCCTACGAGCAGTACTTC. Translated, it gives CASSPDPGQGPYEQYF.

DNA for the CDR3: TGTGCCAGCAGCTTAGTTGGGGCCCACACTGAAGCTTTCTTT. Amino acid sequence: CASSLVGAHTEAFF. This chain links TRBV7-9 with TRBJ1-1, with TRBD1 as a possible D gene (5 bases). V was clipped by 1 base and J by 3 bases, with 9 bases between them. The CDR3 has 14 residues. Per germline, CDR1 SEHNR and CDR2 FQNEAQ (reference sequence).

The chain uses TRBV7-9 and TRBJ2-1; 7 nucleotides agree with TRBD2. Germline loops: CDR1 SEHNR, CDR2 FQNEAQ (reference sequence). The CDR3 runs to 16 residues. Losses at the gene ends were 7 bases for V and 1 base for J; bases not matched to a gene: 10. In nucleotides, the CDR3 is TGTGCCAGCACCTCGGCCTCAGCGGGGTCCTACAATGAGCAGTTCTTC. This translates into CASTSASAGSYNEQFF.

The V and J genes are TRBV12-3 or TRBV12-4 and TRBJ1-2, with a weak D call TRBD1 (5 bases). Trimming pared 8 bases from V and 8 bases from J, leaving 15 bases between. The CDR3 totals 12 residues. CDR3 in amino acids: CASRRGDRGYTF. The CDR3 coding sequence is TGTGCCAGCCGGAGGGGAGATAGAGGCTACACCTTC.

The CDR3 region has the DNA TGTGCCATCAGTGAGGCGGGGGCGTGGGGTAATTCACCCCTCCACTTT. Translation gives CAISEAGAWGNSPLHF. The J gene is TRBJ1-6, the V gene TRBV10-3, with a possible D match to TRBD1 (6 bases). The CDR3 runs to 16 residues. Trimming removed 2 bases at V and 6 bases at J, with 14 bases between. The germline CDR1 and CDR2 sequences are ENHRY and SYGVKD.

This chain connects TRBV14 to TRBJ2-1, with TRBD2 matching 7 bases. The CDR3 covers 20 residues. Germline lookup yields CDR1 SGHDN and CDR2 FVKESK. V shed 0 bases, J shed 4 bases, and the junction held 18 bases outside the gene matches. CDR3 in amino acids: CASSQDTPGSGGGIYNEQFF. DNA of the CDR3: TGTGCCAGCAGCCAAGACACCCCTGGGTCGGGCGGGGGAATTTACAATGAGCAGTTCTTC.

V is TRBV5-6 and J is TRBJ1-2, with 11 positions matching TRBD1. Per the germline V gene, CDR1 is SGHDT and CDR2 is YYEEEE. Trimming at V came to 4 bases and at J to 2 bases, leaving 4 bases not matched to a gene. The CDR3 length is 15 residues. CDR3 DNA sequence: TGTGCCAGCAGCGGACAGGGGGCGCGCAACTATGGCTACACCTTC. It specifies CASSGQGARNYGYTF.

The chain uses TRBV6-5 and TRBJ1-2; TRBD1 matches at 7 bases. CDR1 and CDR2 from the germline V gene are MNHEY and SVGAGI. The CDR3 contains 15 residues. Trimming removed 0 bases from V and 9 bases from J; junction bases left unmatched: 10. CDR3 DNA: TGTGCCAGCAGTTACTCGCCTACAGGGGACGGTCGCTACACCTTC. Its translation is CASSYSPTGDGRYTF.

The CDR3 is CASRTGHRSGANVLTF. The DNA of the CDR3 is TGTGCCAGCAGAACGGGACACCGCTCTGGGGCCAACGTCCTGACTTTC. V gene TRBV2 combines with J gene TRBJ2-6, with D possibly being TRBD1 (6 bases). This CDR3 has 16 residues. The V end lost 6 bases, the J end lost 0 bases, and 12 bases lay between the germline ends. Germline lookup yields CDR1 SNHLY and CDR2 FYNNEI.

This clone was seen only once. The CDR3 sequence: CASSLTRGYFTDTQYF. CDR3 DNA sequence: TGCGCCAGCAGCTTAACCAGGGGATACTTCACAGATACGCAGTATTTT. The J gene is TRBJ2-3, the V gene TRBV5-1; D is possibly TRBD1 (6 bases). CDR3 length: 16 amino acids. V lost 2 bases to trimming and J lost 2 bases, with 15 bases between them. Germline assignment: CDR1 SGHRS and CDR2 YFSETQ. The variable domain in full, completed from reference TRBV5-1 and TRBJ2-3, reads KAGVTQTPRYLIKTRGQQVTLSCSPISGHRSVSWYQQTPGQGLQFLFEYFSETQRNKGNFPGRFSGRQFSNSRSEMNVSTLELGDSALYLCASSLTRGYFTDTQYFGPGTRLTVL.